This entry lists 9 T cell receptor beta chains sequenced from one sample in a study of graft-versus-host responses after intestinal transplantation. No antigens are known for them. Only in-frame clones appear in the TCRdb table, and some are missing; sequencing was by immunoSEQ multiplex PCR. The sample has more than 75,000 clones, approximately 89% seen once. Here the sequenced sample was unstimulated CD4+ T cells sorted from spleen or lymph node cells, taken before transplant. These receptors all come from a human donor who was the organ donor for an intestinal transplant.

This clone was counted a single time. The gene calls are TRBV28 and TRBJ1-5; D might be TRBD1 (6 bases). This CDR3 contains 16 residues. CDR1 is MDHEN and CDR2 is SYDVKM in the germline V gene. Trimming removed 5 bases at V and 0 bases at J, with 14 bases between. The CDR3 loop is CASSRKGGYSNQPQHF. The DNA of the CDR3 is TGTGCCAGCAGTCGAAAAGGGGGTTATAGCAATCAGCCCCAGCATTTT.

The genes are TRBV30 and TRBJ1-2; 8 nucleotides align to TRBD1. Trimming took 5 bases from V and 4 from J; bases not matched to a gene: 6. The CDR3 sequence is 13 residues long. CDR1 is GTSNPN, CDR2 SVGIG, per germline (reference sequence). CDR3 region: CAWARDRTYGYTF. Here the CDR3 DNA reads TGTGCCTGGGCGCGGGACAGGACCTATGGCTACACCTTC.

The chain couples TRBV25-1 to TRBJ1-2, with D maybe TRBD1 (6 bases). V was shortened by 2 bases and J by 7 bases, with 26 bases between the two germline ends. This CDR3 has 18 residues. Germline assignment: CDR1 MGHDK and CDR2 SYGVNS. Written as DNA, the CDR3 is TGTGCCAGCAGTGAAACGGTCAGGGGTACTACCTCTGCGGGTGGCTACACCTTC. Encoded protein: CASSETVRGTTSAGGYTF.

The table lists this clone with a count of one. V usage is TRBV5-1 and J usage is TRBJ2-1; D might be TRBD2 (6 bases). CDR3 length equals 15 residues. Trimming removed 2 bases at V and 5 bases at J, with 14 bases between. From germline, CDR1 is SGHRS and CDR2 YFSETQ. The CDR3 reads CASSFRASVHNEQFF. CDR3 sequence (DNA): TGCGCCAGCAGCTTTAGGGCTAGCGTACACAATGAGCAGTTCTTC.

The V call is TRBV4-2, the J call TRBJ2-5, with TRBD2 as a possible D gene (5 bases). Germline V CDR1 and CDR2: LGHNA, YNFKEQ. Trimming stripped 1 base from V and 5 bases from J, with 14 bases between. This CDR3 is 15 amino acids long. The CDR3 DNA reads as TGTGCCAGCAGCCAAGTCCGGGGTTCTCAGGAGACCCAGTACTTC. It translates to CASSQVRGSQETQYF.

This clone was seen once. This chain uses TRBV2 with TRBJ1-1; D is unclear. Germline-derived CDR1 and CDR2 are SNHLY and FYNNEI. Trimming left V 7 bases short and J 1 base short, with 10 bases between. The CDR3 covers 13 residues. The CDR3 sequence is CASIHLGNTEAFF. The CDR3 nucleotides are TGTGCCAGCATCCATCTAGGGAACACTGAAGCTTTCTTT.

The chain uses TRBV30 and TRBJ1-2; D is unresolved. The CDR3 length is 16 residues. Germline-derived CDR1 and CDR2 are GTSNPN and SVGIG (reference sequence). The V end lost 4 bases, the J end lost 3 bases, and 21 bases lay between the germline ends. CDR3 in DNA: TGTGCCTGGATGTCTCCTCGGCTGGCGGGAGACTATGGCTACACCTTC. Translating it yields CAWMSPRLAGDYGYTF.

The CDR3 sequence is CASGGTGSMNTEAFF. The CDR3 coding sequence is TGCGCCAGCGGTGGGACAGGGTCCATGAACACTGAAGCTTTCTTT. The J gene is TRBJ1-1, the V gene TRBV5-1, with 9 bases aligning to TRBD1. Germline-derived CDR1 and CDR2 are SGHRS and YFSETQ. CDR3 size: 15 residues. Unmatched junction bases numbered 7, after V lost 7 bases and J lost 0 bases.

The CDR3 region has the DNA TGTGCCAGCTCCCTGTCCGCCAGGGTAGGTGAAGCTTTCTTT. Translation gives CASSLSARVGEAFF. V is TRBV2 and J is TRBJ1-1, with a weak D call TRBD1 (5 bases). CDR1 is SNHLY and CDR2 is FYNNEI in the germline V gene. Trimming pared 8 bases from V and 7 bases from J, leaving 20 bases between. This CDR3 spans 14 amino acids.